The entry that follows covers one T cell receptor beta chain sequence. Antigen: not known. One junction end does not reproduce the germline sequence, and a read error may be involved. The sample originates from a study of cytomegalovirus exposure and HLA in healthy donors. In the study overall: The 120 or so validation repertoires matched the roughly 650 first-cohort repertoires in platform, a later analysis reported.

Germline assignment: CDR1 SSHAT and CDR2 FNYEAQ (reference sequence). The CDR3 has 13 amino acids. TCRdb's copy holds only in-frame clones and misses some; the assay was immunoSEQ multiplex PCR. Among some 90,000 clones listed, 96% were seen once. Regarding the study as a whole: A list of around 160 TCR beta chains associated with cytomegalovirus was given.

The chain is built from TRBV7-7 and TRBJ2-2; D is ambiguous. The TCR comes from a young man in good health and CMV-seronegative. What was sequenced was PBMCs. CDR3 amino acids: CASSPAWTGELFF. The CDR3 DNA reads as TGTGCTAGCAGCCCCGCGTGGACCGGGGAGCTGTTTTTT.